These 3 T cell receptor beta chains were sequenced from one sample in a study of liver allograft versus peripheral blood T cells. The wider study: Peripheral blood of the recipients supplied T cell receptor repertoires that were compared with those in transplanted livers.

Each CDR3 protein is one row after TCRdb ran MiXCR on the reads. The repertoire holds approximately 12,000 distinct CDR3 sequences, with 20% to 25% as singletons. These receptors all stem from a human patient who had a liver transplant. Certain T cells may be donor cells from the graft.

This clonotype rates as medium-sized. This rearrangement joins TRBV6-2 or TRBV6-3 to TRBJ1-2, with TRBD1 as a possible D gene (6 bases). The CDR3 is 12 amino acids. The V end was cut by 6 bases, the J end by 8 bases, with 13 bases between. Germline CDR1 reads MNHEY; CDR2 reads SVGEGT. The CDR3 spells CASSQGIRGYTF. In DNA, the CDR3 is TGTGCCAGCAGCCAGGGGATCAGAGGCTACACCTTC.

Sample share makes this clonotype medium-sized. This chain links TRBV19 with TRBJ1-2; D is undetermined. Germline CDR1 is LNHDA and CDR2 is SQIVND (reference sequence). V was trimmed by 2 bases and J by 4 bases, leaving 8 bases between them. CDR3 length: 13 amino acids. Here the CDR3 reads CASSISDSYGYTF. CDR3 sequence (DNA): TGTGCCAGTAGTATATCGGATTCCTATGGCTACACCTTC.

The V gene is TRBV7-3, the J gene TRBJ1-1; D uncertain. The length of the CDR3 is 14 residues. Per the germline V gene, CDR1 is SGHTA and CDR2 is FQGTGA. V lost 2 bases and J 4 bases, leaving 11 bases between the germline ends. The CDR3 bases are TGTGCCAGCAGCTTATCCGGGTGGAGCACTGAAGCTTTCTTT. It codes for CASSLSGWSTEAFF.